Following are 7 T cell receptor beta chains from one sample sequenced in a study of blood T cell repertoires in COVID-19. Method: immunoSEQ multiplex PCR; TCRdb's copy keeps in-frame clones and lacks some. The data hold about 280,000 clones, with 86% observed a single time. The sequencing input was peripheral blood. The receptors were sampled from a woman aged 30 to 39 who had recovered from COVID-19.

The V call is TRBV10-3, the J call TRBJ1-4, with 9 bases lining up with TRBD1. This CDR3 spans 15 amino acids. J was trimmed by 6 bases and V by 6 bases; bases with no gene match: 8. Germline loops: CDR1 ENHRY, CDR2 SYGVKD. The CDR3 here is CAISAGRTGDEKLFF. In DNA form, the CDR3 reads TGTGCCATCAGCGCCGGCCGGACAGGGGATGAAAAACTGTTTTTT.

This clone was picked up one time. The CDR3 protein is CASSFDRAHEKLFF. The CDR3, as DNA: TGTGCCAGCAGCTTCGACAGGGCCCATGAAAAACTGTTTTTT. The chain carries TRBV5-4 and TRBJ1-4, with 7 bases that match TRBD1. With 2 bases clipped from V and 6 bases from J, the junction kept 4 bases outside the gene matches. Germline values: CDR1 SGHNT, CDR2 YYREEE (reference sequence). This CDR3 comprises 14 residues.

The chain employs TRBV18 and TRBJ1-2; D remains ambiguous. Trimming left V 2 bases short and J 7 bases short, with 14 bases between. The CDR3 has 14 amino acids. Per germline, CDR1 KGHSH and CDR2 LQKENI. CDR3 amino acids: CASSPDSPRGGYTF. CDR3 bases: TGTGCCAGCTCACCAGACTCCCCCCGGGGTGGCTACACCTTC.

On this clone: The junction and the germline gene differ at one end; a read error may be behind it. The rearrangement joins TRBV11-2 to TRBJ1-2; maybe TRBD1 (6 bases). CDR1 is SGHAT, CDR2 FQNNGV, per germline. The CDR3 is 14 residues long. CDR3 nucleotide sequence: TGTGCCAGCAGCCTAGACAGGATTAACTATGGCTACACCTTC. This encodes CASSLDRINYGYTF.

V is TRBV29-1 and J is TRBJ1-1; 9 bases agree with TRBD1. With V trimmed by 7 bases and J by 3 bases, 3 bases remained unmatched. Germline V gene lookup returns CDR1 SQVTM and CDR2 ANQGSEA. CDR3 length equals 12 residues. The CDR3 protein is CSGGDRDTEAFF. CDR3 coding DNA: TGCAGCGGGGGGGACAGGGACACTGAAGCTTTCTTT.

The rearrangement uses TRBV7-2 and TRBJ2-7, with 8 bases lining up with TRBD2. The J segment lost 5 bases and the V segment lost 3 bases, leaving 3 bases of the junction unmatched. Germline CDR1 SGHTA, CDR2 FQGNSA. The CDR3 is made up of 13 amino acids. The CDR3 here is CASSFGGANEQYF. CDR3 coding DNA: TGTGCCAGCAGCTTCGGGGGGGCCAACGAGCAGTACTTC.

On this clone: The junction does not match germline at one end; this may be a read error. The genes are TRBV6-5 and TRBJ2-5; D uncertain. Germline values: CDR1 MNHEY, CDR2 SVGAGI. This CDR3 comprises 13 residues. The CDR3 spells CASSLTPQGTQYF. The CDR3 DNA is TGTGCCAGCAGTCTGACACCCCAAGGGACCCAGTACTTC.